Below are 25 T cell receptor beta chains sequenced from a single sample in a study of cytomegalovirus exposure and HLA in healthy donors. In the PCR, 60 Vbeta and 13 Jbeta primers were used. The method was immunoSEQ multiplex PCR; TCRdb's version includes in-frame clones alone and lacks a portion of them. Here the sample spans around 150,000 clones, roughly 87% being singletons. Material for sequencing was PBMCs. These receptors were obtained from a middle-aged woman in good health and CMV-seronegative.

The chain recombines TRBV2 with TRBJ1-5, with a possible D match to TRBD1 (6 bases). The V gene's germline CDR1 is SNHLY and CDR2 FYNNEI. V was cut by 6 bases and J by 5 bases, with 11 bases left in between. The CDR3 runs 13 residues. CDR3 region: CASRPTGHQPQHF. The CDR3 DNA reads TGTGCCAGCAGGCCTACAGGGCATCAGCCCCAGCATTTT.

The CDR3 is CAISDSVRGKGGTDTQYF. The CDR3 DNA sequence: TGTGCCATCAGTGACAGTGTACGTGGAAAGGGGGGCACAGATACGCAGTATTTT. The gene calls are TRBV10-3 and TRBJ2-3; tentative D call: TRBD1 (6 bases). This CDR3 comprises 18 residues. The germline V and J ends were trimmed by 3 bases and 1 base, with 20 bases remaining between them. In germline, CDR1 is ENHRY, CDR2 SYGVKD.

This clone has only one observation. The chain uses TRBV11-2 and TRBJ1-5; 10 positions agree with TRBD1. Germline CDR1 is SGHAT and CDR2 is FQNNGV. The CDR3 totals 15 residues. Unmatched junction bases numbered 6, after V lost 5 bases and J lost 5 bases. CDR3 DNA sequence: TGTGCCAGCAGCCCCGGACAGGGGGAGCATCAGCCCCAGCATTTT. It translates to CASSPGQGEHQPQHF.

The chain is built from TRBV6-1 and TRBJ1-2; 9 bases line up with TRBD1. The CDR3 length is 21 residues. J lost 1 base, V lost 2 bases, and 20 bases had no gene match. Germline values: CDR1 MNHNS, CDR2 SASEGT. CDR3 in amino acids: CASSEFKSLSGTGTRNYGYTF. The DNA for the CDR3 is TGTGCCAGCAGTGAATTCAAATCTCTTTCCGGGACAGGGACCCGTAACTATGGCTACACCTTC.

The CDR3 sequence: CASSQDRGPTDTQYF. CDR3 bases: TGTGCCAGCAGCCAAGATCGGGGTCCCACAGATACGCAGTATTTT. This sequence joins TRBV4-2 and TRBJ2-3; D perhaps matches TRBD2 (5 bases). This CDR3 is built from 15 residues. V was trimmed by 0 bases and J by 2 bases, leaving 9 bases between them. Germline V gene lookup returns CDR1 LGHNA and CDR2 YNFKEQ.

The CDR3 here is CASTLIPAETQYF. The CDR3 DNA sequence: TGTGCCAGCACCCTCATCCCCGCGGAGACCCAGTACTTC. The chain combines TRBV2 with TRBJ2-5, with no clear D. V lost 7 bases and J 5 bases, leaving 14 bases between the germline ends. The V gene's germline CDR1 is SNHLY and CDR2 FYNNEI. There are 13 residues in the CDR3.

The rearrangement joins TRBV9 to TRBJ2-1; D might be TRBD1 (5 bases). V lost 2 bases and J 5 bases, leaving 11 bases between the germline ends. Germline V gene sequence: CDR1 SGDLS, CDR2 YYNGEE. The CDR3 runs 14 residues. The CDR3 region has the DNA TGTGCCAGCAGCGTGTCTGGGGCGCACAATGAGCAGTTCTTC. It codes for CASSVSGAHNEQFF.

This clone appeared a single time. The rearrangement uses TRBV18 and TRBJ1-2; TRBD1 agrees at 8 bases. CDR3 length equals 15 residues. The germline CDR1 and CDR2 sequences are KGHSH and LQKENI. With 3 bases clipped from V and 4 bases from J, the junction kept 7 bases outside the gene matches. CDR3: CASSPSDRVFYGYTF. The DNA of the CDR3 is TGTGCCAGCTCACCTTCGGACAGGGTGTTCTATGGCTACACCTTC.

The chain employs TRBV15 and TRBJ1-4; maybe TRBD1 (5 bases). The V end was cut by 9 bases, the J end by 6 bases, with 14 bases between. CDR3 length equals 13 residues. From germline, CDR1 is LNHNV and CDR2 YYDKDF (reference sequence). The DNA for the CDR3 is TGTGCCACGAGGAGGGGTGGGTATGAAAAACTGTTTTTT. Residues: CATRRGGYEKLFF.

Of note for this clone: One junction end does not reproduce the germline sequence, and a read error may be involved. V usage is TRBV28 and J usage is TRBJ2-7; D gene ambiguous. The CDR3 length is 12 residues. Germline V CDR1 and CDR2: MDHEN, SYDVKM. CDR3 protein: CASSLTGYAQYF. The CDR3 DNA follows: TGTGCCAGCAGTTTAACCGGGTACGCGCAGTACTTC.

The count of this clone is one. The chain couples TRBV5-1 to TRBJ1-2; perhaps TRBD1 as D (6 bases). This CDR3 comprises 15 residues. CDR1 is SGHRS, CDR2 YFSETQ, per germline. The V end lost 4 bases, the J end lost 2 bases, and 15 bases lay between the germline ends. CDR3: CASSLGGTPNYGYTF. The DNA of the CDR3 is TGCGCCAGCAGCCTGGGAGGGACACCCAACTATGGCTACACCTTC.

The V call is TRBV28, the J call TRBJ1-3, with D possibly TRBD1 on 6 matching bases. The V and J ends lost 5 bases and 2 bases respectively, with 10 bases between them. CDR1 is MDHEN and CDR2 is SYDVKM in the germline V gene. CDR3 length: 14 residues. The CDR3 DNA follows: TGTGCCAGCAGTCTGGACAGAACTGGAAACACCATATATTTT. As protein: CASSLDRTGNTIYF.

This clone occurred a few times. The chain is built from TRBV4-1 and TRBJ2-7; TRBD2 might be the D (6 bases). The germline CDR1 and CDR2 sequences are MGHRA and YSYEKL. Trimming pared 4 bases from V and 6 bases from J, leaving 16 bases between. The CDR3 has 14 amino acids. Here the CDR3 DNA reads TGCGCCAGCAGCCCGTCGACTAGAGTGATCGAGCAGTACTTC. Amino acids: CASSPSTRVIEQYF.

Here the CDR3 reads CASSFRDYSNQPQHF. The CDR3 nucleotides are TGTGCCAGCAGTTTTCGGGATTATAGCAATCAGCCCCAGCATTTT. V usage is TRBV28 and J usage is TRBJ1-5, with D uncertain. This CDR3 is built from 15 residues. V was clipped by 3 bases and J by 0 bases, with 9 bases between them. Germline CDR1 MDHEN, CDR2 SYDVKM.

The V gene is TRBV5-1, the J gene TRBJ2-7, with TRBD1 identical over 9 bases. Trimming at V came to 5 bases and at J to 2 bases, leaving 5 bases not matched to a gene. Germline values: CDR1 SGHRS, CDR2 YFSETQ. The CDR3 sequence is 14 residues long. CDR3 DNA sequence: TGCGCCAGCAGGGTAGGACAGGGGACCTACGAGCAGTACTTC. It encodes CASRVGQGTYEQYF.

A note on this clone: One end of the junction is discordant with germline, which a read error may explain. The chain has TRBV5-1 and TRBJ1-1; D possibly corresponds to TRBD1 (5 bases). The germline V gene has CDR1 SGHRS and CDR2 YFSETQ. This CDR3 spans 15 amino acids. CDR3 in DNA: TGTGCCAGCAGCTTCTTTCAATTGAAGGGGTCTGAAGCTTTCTTT. As protein: CASSFFQLKGSEAFF.

The chain employs TRBV6-4 and TRBJ2-2, with D perhaps matching TRBD1 (5 bases). The CDR3 spans 14 residues. V dropped 3 bases and J dropped 4 bases, with 9 bases sitting between them. Germline values: CDR1 MRHNA, CDR2 SNTAGT. CDR3 DNA: TGTGCCAGCAGTGAGCAGGGCGTCACCGGGGAGCTGTTTTTT. Residues: CASSEQGVTGELFF.

V is TRBV2 and J is TRBJ1-5; unclear D gene. The germline V gene encodes CDR1 SNHLY and CDR2 FYNNEI. The CDR3 totals 14 residues. The V end lost 3 bases, the J end lost 2 bases, and 8 bases lay between the germline ends. The CDR3 protein is CASSDRSGNQPQHF. CDR3 in DNA: TGTGCCAGCAGTGACCGTAGTGGCAATCAGCCCCAGCATTTT.

The chain is built from TRBV18 and TRBJ2-1; 10 nucleotides line up with TRBD2. The CDR3 totals 14 residues. V shed 4 bases, J shed 4 bases, and the junction held 1 base outside the gene matches. Looked up from germline, CDR1 is KGHSH and CDR2 is LQKENI. The CDR3 spells CASSQTSGYNEQFF. The CDR3, as DNA: TGTGCCAGCTCACAGACTAGCGGGTACAATGAGCAGTTCTTC.

The chain carries TRBV29-1 and TRBJ1-2; D is perhaps TRBD1 (5 bases). The germline gives CDR1 SQVTM, CDR2 ANQGSEA. With 4 bases removed from V and 3 bases from J, the gap between germline ends came to 12 bases. The CDR3 covers 13 residues. The CDR3 nucleotides read TGCAGCGTTGTGAAAGGGGTTGACTATGGCTACACCTTC. This translates into CSVVKGVDYGYTF.

This clone turned up a few times. This sequence joins TRBV13 and TRBJ1-1; no clear D. V lost 4 bases and J 11 bases, leaving 17 bases between the germline ends. Germline V gene sequence: CDR1 PRHDT, CDR2 FYEKMQ (reference sequence). This CDR3 spans 13 amino acids. The CDR3 spells CASSSFSGIGAFF. The CDR3 DNA reads TGTGCCAGCAGCTCATTCTCAGGAATTGGGGCTTTCTTT.

This clone was counted once. The sample contains more than one DNA sequence encoding this CDR3. CDR3 residues: CASSLGARGRTEAFF. In DNA form, the CDR3 reads TGTGCCAGCAGCTTAGGTGCCAGGGGGAGGACTGAAGCTTTCTTT. This rearrangement joins TRBV11-2 to TRBJ1-1; 7 bases are shared with TRBD1. V shed 1 base and J 5 bases; nucleotides not matched to a gene: 7. The germline gives CDR1 SGHAT, CDR2 FQNNGV. The CDR3 covers 15 residues.

V is TRBV4-2 and J is TRBJ2-3, with 7 bases identical to TRBD2. The CDR3 is 13 residues long. The V gene's germline CDR1 is LGHNA and CDR2 YNFKEQ. J gave up 5 bases and V 1 base, and 0 bases lay outside the gene matches. DNA of the CDR3: TGTGCCAGCAGCCAAGTAGCGGGAGATACGCAGTATTTT. It codes for CASSQVAGDTQYF.

This clone was seen just once. The chain employs TRBV7-8 and TRBJ1-2; the match to TRBD1 covers 7 bases. V lost 5 bases and J lost 10; bases outside the gene matches: 10. The CDR3 totals 13 residues. CDR1 is SGHVS and CDR2 is FQNEAQ in the germline V gene. CDR3 in amino acids: CASSPLTGLDYTF. CDR3 coding DNA: TGTGCCAGCAGCCCGCTGACAGGGTTGGACTACACCTTC.

This rearrangement joins TRBV7-9 to TRBJ2-3; TRBD1 might be the D (5 bases). The germline V gene has CDR1 SEHNR and CDR2 FQNEAQ (reference sequence). V gave up 3 bases and J gave up 0 bases, with 13 bases separating them. This CDR3 spans 16 amino acids. CDR3 in DNA: TGTGCCAGCAGCTTGAGCAGGGTTTCGAGCACAGATACGCAGTATTTT. Its translation is CASSLSRVSSTDTQYF.